What follows are 26 T cell receptor beta chains derived from one specimen sequenced in a study of shared clonotypes between healthy human individuals. CD45RO-negative cells were positively selected for CCR7, leaving out terminally differentiated effector memory CD45RA+ cells. Some clones are missing from TCRdb's copy, which holds only in-frame ones; the method was immunoSEQ multiplex PCR. The sample shows roughly 1,800,000 clones, just under 95% of them seen only once. What was sequenced was naive CD8+ T cells sorted from blood. These receptors originate from a man younger than 35 in good health.

On this clone itself: Relative to the germline gene, one junction end is altered; a read error may explain this. The chain is built from TRBV28 and TRBJ1-6; TRBD1 might be the D (5 bases). The germline V gene has CDR1 MDHEN and CDR2 SYDVKM. The CDR3 runs to 16 residues. This chain's CDR3 is CASSLVKEGTGSSLHF. CDR3 nucleotide sequence: TGTGCCAGCAGTTTGGTTAAGGAGGGGACGGGTTCATCCCTCCACTTT.

J is TRBJ2-7 and V is TRBV6-1, with a weak D call TRBD2 (7 bases). The V gene lost 11 bases and the J gene lost 1 base, with 18 bases spanning the gap. Germline V gene lookup returns CDR1 MNHNS and CDR2 SASEGT. The CDR3 is 14 residues long. DNA for the CDR3: TGTGCCGGCGAGGGGGGGGAGGCGTCCTACGAGCAGTACTTC. This sequence encodes CAGEGGEASYEQYF.

This chain joins TRBV9 and TRBJ1-5; no firm D call. Trimming removed 3 bases from V and 6 bases from J, with 13 bases in between. Germline V gene sequence: CDR1 SGDLS, CDR2 YYNGEE. The CDR3 is made up of 14 amino acids. The CDR3, as DNA: TGTGCCAGCAGCGGAGGACCCATTGGTCAGCCCCAGCATTTT. It encodes CASSGGPIGQPQHF.

Comments on this clone: Other DNA sequences from this sample encode an identical CDR3 as well. V and J are TRBV7-9 and TRBJ2-5; D is uncertain. CDR1 is SEHNR, CDR2 FQNEAQ, per germline (reference sequence). The V end was cut by 1 base, the J end by 4 bases, with 10 bases between. The CDR3 loop spans 14 amino acids. Here the CDR3 reads CASSLVVRGETQYF. The CDR3 coding sequence is TGTGCCAGCAGCTTAGTGGTTCGCGGAGAGACCCAGTACTTC.

This rearrangement joins TRBV19 to TRBJ1-1; a weak D match, TRBD1 (6 bases). Germline lookup yields CDR1 LNHDA and CDR2 SQIVND (reference sequence). V gave up 5 bases and J gave up 3 bases, with 13 bases separating them. This CDR3 has 14 residues. CDR3 protein: CASSVDRWDTEAFF. For the CDR3, the DNA is TGTGCCAGTAGTGTCGACAGGTGGGACACTGAAGCTTTCTTT. Together with reference TRBV19 and TRBJ1-1, the CDR3 gives the full variable domain: DGGITQSPKYLFRKEGQNVTLSCEQNLNHDAMYWYRQDPGQGLRLIYYSQIVNDFQKGDIAEGYSVSREKKESFPLTVTSAQKNPTAFYLCASSVDRWDTEAFFGQGTRLTVV.

This clone was recorded only once. This chain connects TRBV12-2 to TRBJ2-7; the DNA was not compared with TRBD2, the D call given in the table. TRBV12-2 is a documented pseudogene. There are 15 residues in the CDR3. The CDR3 nucleotides are TGTGCAAGTCGCCCCCTGAGGCACCGACTCAACGAGCAGTACTTC. Translation: CASRPLRHRLNEQYF.

CDR3 nucleotide sequence: TGTGCCAGCAGAAGCGGACTAGTATCTGAGCAGTTCTTC. Residues: CASRSGLVSEQFF. The chain recombines TRBV6-5 with TRBJ2-1, with 7 bases lining up with TRBD2. The CDR3 runs 13 residues. Trimming at V came to 6 bases and at J to 9 bases, leaving 8 bases not matched to a gene. In germline, CDR1 is MNHEY, CDR2 SVGAGI.

The chain couples TRBV21-1 to TRBJ1-2. TRBV21-1 counts as a pseudogene. This CDR3 region has 15 residues. This chain's CDR3 is CASSKAKEQNYGYTF. The CDR3 nucleotides read TGTGCCAGCAGCAAAGCGAAAGAGCAAAACTATGGCTACACCTTC.

This clone was recorded once. The chain links TRBV2 to TRBJ2-7; no clear D gene. The CDR3 spans 14 residues. CDR1 is SNHLY and CDR2 is FYNNEI in the germline V gene. Trimming cost V 5 bases and J 3 bases, with 14 bases left between them. CDR3 sequence: CASSPGPVDYEQYF. The CDR3 coding sequence is TGTGCCAGCAGTCCCGGTCCGGTGGACTACGAGCAGTACTTC.

Points on this clone: Additional DNA sequences in this sample encode the identical CDR3. J is TRBJ2-7 and V is TRBV19; tentatively, D is TRBD2 (5 bases). The germline V and J ends were trimmed by 6 bases and 1 base, with 13 bases remaining between them. Looked up from germline, CDR1 is LNHDA and CDR2 is SQIVND (reference sequence). CDR3 length: 14 residues. This CDR3 is CASSSRTGSYEQYF. The DNA of the CDR3 is TGTGCCAGTAGCTCCAGGACGGGGTCCTACGAGCAGTACTTC.

The DNA of the CDR3 is TGTGCCAGCAGCACCCGATTCGATGAGCAGTTCTTC. Residues: CASSTRFDEQFF. The chain has TRBV7-9 and TRBJ2-1; D is ambiguous. Germline V CDR1 and CDR2: SEHNR, FQNEAQ (reference sequence). Trimming pared 5 bases from V and 8 bases from J, leaving 10 bases between. This CDR3 region has 12 residues.

The rearrangement links TRBV4-3 to TRBJ2-1, with 8 positions matching TRBD2. J was trimmed by 7 bases and V by 4 bases; bases with no gene match: 9. In germline, CDR1 is LGHNA, CDR2 YSLEER. CDR3 size: 15 residues. Written as DNA, the CDR3 is TGCGCCAGCAGCCCTGGGCTAGCGGGTCTAAATGAGCAGTTCTTC. It translates to CASSPGLAGLNEQFF.

V and J are TRBV19 and TRBJ1-1, with TRBD1 matching 7 bases. With V trimmed by 3 bases and J by 7 bases, 8 bases remained unmatched. Looked up from germline, CDR1 is LNHDA and CDR2 is SQIVND (reference sequence). This CDR3 is 14 amino acids long. The CDR3 DNA reads TGTGCCAGTAGTATTATAGCCCAGGGGGGTGAAGCTTTCTTT. As protein: CASSIIAQGGEAFF.

This chain uses TRBV6-6 with TRBJ2-5, with 8 nucleotides matching TRBD1. Germline V CDR1 and CDR2: MNHNY, SVGAGI (reference sequence). This CDR3 region has 13 residues. The J segment lost 5 bases and the V segment lost 5 bases, leaving 4 bases of the junction unmatched. The CDR3 coding sequence is TGTGCCAGCAGTACGTCAGGGGGCGAGACCCAGTACTTC. Amino acid sequence: CASSTSGGETQYF.

The chain links TRBV30 to TRBJ2-7; D gene uncertain. In germline, CDR1 is GTSNPN, CDR2 SVGIG (reference sequence). The V gene lost 3 bases and the J gene lost 0 bases, with 9 bases spanning the gap. The CDR3 contains 13 residues. CDR3 sequence: CAWRERTSYEQYF. The CDR3 DNA is TGTGCCTGGAGGGAAAGGACCTCCTACGAGCAGTACTTC.

The chain employs TRBV6-6 and TRBJ2-5, with 10 bases lining up with TRBD2. The J segment lost 5 bases and the V segment lost 7 bases, leaving 10 bases of the junction unmatched. This CDR3 has 15 amino acids. Germline-derived CDR1 and CDR2 are MNHNY and SVGAGI (reference sequence). In DNA form, the CDR3 reads TGTGCCAGCATTAACCCTGGGACTAGCGACGAGACCCAGTACTTC. Protein sequence: CASINPGTSDETQYF.

This chain uses TRBV2 with TRBJ2-1; 9 bases line up with TRBD2. The CDR3 covers 16 residues. In germline, CDR1 is SNHLY, CDR2 FYNNEI. V lost 6 bases and J lost 0; bases outside the gene matches: 6. Here the CDR3 reads CASRGLSGSSYNEQFF. The CDR3 DNA reads as TGTGCCAGCAGAGGCCTTAGCGGGAGCTCCTACAATGAGCAGTTCTTC.

This chain links TRBV4-1 with TRBJ2-5; TRBD1 might be the D (5 bases). The CDR3 totals 16 residues. Trimming left V 1 base short and J 2 bases short, with 14 bases between. The V gene's germline CDR1 is MGHRA and CDR2 YSYEKL. The CDR3 region has the DNA TGCGCCAGCAGCCAAGTAGCCCAGGGTAATCAAGAGACCCAGTACTTC. Translated: CASSQVAQGNQETQYF.

The chain is built from TRBV9 and TRBJ2-2; 8 positions match TRBD1. The V gene's germline CDR1 is SGDLS and CDR2 YYNGEE. The CDR3 has 19 residues. The V segment lost 7 bases and the J segment 3 bases; nucleotides outside the gene matches: 20. CDR3 bases: TGTGCCAGCCCGACCCAACAGGGGCCAGGGGGCCGATACACCGGGGAGCTGTTTTTT. Its protein is CASPTQQGPGGRYTGELFF.

The chain uses TRBV5-1 and TRBJ1-3, with 10 bases that match TRBD1. J gave up 0 bases and V 4 bases, and 4 bases lay outside the gene matches. Germline V lookup: CDR1 SGHRS, CDR2 YFSETQ. The CDR3 runs 16 residues. The CDR3 DNA reads TGCGCCAGCAGCCTGGGACAGGGGACCTCTGGAAACACCATATATTTT. Translated: CASSLGQGTSGNTIYF.

This chain links TRBV28 with TRBJ1-1, with 9 positions matching TRBD1. The ends lost 2 bases at V and 4 bases at J; junction bases unmatched: 20. Germline V gene data show CDR1 as MDHEN and CDR2 as SYDVKM. The CDR3 has 20 residues. CDR3 sequence: CASSLTELGQGGKESTEAFF. CDR3 bases: TGTGCCAGCAGTTTAACAGAGTTGGGACAGGGAGGGAAAGAGAGCACTGAAGCTTTCTTT. Complete variable domain (other parts from reference TRBV28 and TRBJ1-1): DVKVTQSSRYLVKRTGEKVFLECVQDMDHENMFWYRQDPGLGLRLIYFSYDVKMKEKGDIPEGYSVSREKKERFSLILESASTNQTSMYLCASSLTELGQGGKESTEAFFGQGTRLTVV.

V is TRBV27 and J is TRBJ1-5; D gene ambiguous. Germline CDR1 reads MNHEY; CDR2 reads SMNVEV (reference sequence). Trimming removed 4 bases from V and 4 bases from J, with 11 bases in between. CDR3 length: 14 residues. CDR3 protein: CASSSADGNQPQHF. CDR3 DNA sequence: TGTGCCAGCAGTTCCGCGGACGGGAATCAGCCCCAGCATTTT.

The chain combines TRBV6-5 with TRBJ2-5; D is possibly TRBD1 (6 bases). The germline V and J ends were trimmed by 0 bases and 1 base, with 12 bases remaining between them. Germline-derived CDR1 and CDR2 are MNHEY and SVGAGI. CDR3 size: 16 residues. CDR3 DNA sequence: TGTGCCAGCAGTTACTCAACGGGACATCTCCAAGAGACCCAGTACTTC. Amino acid sequence: CASSYSTGHLQETQYF.

This clone appeared once. The rearrangement uses TRBV5-6 and TRBJ2-1, with D perhaps TRBD1 (5 bases). CDR3 length: 15 amino acids. The germline V gene has CDR1 SGHDT and CDR2 YYEEEE. Trimming cost V 4 bases and J 6 bases, with 17 bases left between them. The CDR3 DNA is TGTGCCAGCAGCCCTGGGGCAGGGCTAGGCAATGAGCAGTTCTTC. It is translated as CASSPGAGLGNEQFF. The variable domain in full, with the rest retrieved from reference TRBV5-6 and TRBJ2-1, is DAGVTQSPTHLIKTRGQQVTLRCSPKSGHDTVSWYQQALGQGPQFIFQYYEEEERQRGNFPDRFSGHQFPNYSSELNVNALLLGDSALYLCASSPGAGLGNEQFFGPGTRLTVL.

V usage is TRBV4-1 and J usage is TRBJ1-2; TRBD1 aligns across 7 bases. This CDR3 region has 14 residues. V shed 4 bases, J shed 3 bases, and the junction held 5 bases outside the gene matches. Looked up from germline, CDR1 is MGHRA and CDR2 is YSYEKL. The CDR3 region is CASSPLGQDYGYTF. DNA of the CDR3: TGCGCCAGCAGCCCCCTCGGACAGGACTATGGCTACACCTTC.

This clone was seen more than once but under ten times. The V and J genes are TRBV6-1 and TRBJ2-7; 7 nucleotides line up with TRBD2. The CDR3 covers 15 residues. The junction had 3 bases not matched to a gene; V was cut back by 1 base and J by 0 bases. Germline loops: CDR1 MNHNS, CDR2 SASEGT. CDR3 in amino acids: CASSEGLAYSYEQYF. In DNA form, the CDR3 reads TGTGCCAGCAGTGAAGGACTAGCTTACTCCTACGAGCAGTACTTC.